What follows is one TCR beta chain and its context. This entry belongs to a study of blood T cells in healthy people across ages. The second PCR ran roughly 6 to 11 cycles with a sample-barcoded 5' primer and J-beta primers. TCRdb reprocessed the 5' RACE reads with MiXCR, giving one entry per CDR3 protein. The sample holds hundreds of thousands of distinct CDR3 sequences, 20% to 25% seen once. CDR3 length equals 12 residues. The germline V and J ends were trimmed by 5 bases and 8 bases, with 12 bases remaining between them. These data also formed part of another study, on T cells of mothers and their children.

Sequenced input: blood. The V call is TRBV12-3 or TRBV12-4, the J call TRBJ1-1; perhaps TRBD1 as D (6 bases). This clonotype was sampled from a boy younger than 18 in good health. CDR3 in amino acids: CASSKYREEAFF. The CDR3 DNA is TGTGCCAGCAGTAAATACAGGGAGGAAGCTTTCTTT.